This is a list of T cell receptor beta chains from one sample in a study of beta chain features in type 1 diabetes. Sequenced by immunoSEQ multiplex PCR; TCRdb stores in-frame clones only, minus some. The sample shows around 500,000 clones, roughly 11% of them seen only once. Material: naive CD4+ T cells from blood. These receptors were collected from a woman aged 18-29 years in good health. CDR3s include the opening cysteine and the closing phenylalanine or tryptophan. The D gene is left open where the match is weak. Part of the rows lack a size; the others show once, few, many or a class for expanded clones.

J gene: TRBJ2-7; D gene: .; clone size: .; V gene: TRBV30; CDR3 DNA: TGTGCCTGGGAAGGGCCAGGGGCCTACGAGCAGTACTTC; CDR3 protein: CAWEGPGAYEQYF
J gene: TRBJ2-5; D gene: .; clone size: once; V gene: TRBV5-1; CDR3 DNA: TGCGCCAGCAGCTGGGGGCAGGGATTGTGGCAAGAGACCCAGTACTTC; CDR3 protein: CASSWGQGLWQETQYF
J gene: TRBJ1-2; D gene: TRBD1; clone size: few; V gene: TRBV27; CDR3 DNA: TGTGCCAGCCGGCAGACAGGGACTCGCTATGGCTACACCTTC; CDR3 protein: CASRQTGTRYGYTF
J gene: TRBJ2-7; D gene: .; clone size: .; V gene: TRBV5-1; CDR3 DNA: TGCGCCAGCAGCTTGGAAGGCAGGGTCTACGAGCAGTACTTC; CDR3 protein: CASSLEGRVYEQYF
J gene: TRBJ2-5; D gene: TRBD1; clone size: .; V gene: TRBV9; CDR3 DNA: TGTGCCAGCAGCGCTACAGGGGGAAGAGAGACCCAGTACTTC; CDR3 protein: CASSATGGRETQYF
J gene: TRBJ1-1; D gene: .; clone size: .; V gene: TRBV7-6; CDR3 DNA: TGTGCCAGCAGCCCGGGACTGGGGATACCAGCTTTCTTT; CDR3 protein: CASSPGLGIPAFF
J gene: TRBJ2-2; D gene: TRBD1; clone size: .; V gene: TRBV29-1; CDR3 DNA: TGCAGCGCACGGCGGCAGGGGGCCGCCGGGGAGCTGTTTTTT; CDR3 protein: CSARRQGAAGELFF
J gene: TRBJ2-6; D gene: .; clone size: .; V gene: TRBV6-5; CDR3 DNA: TGTGCCAGCAGGATAACCAGCTCTGGGGCCAACGTCCTGACTTTC; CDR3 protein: CASRITSSGANVLTF
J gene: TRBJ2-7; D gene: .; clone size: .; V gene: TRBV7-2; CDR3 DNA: TGTGCCAGCAGCCCCCGGACGGCGGGAATGTACGAGCAGTACTTC; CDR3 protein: CASSPRTAGMYEQYF
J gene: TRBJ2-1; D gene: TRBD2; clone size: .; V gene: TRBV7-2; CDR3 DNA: TGTGCCAGCAGCTACGGGACTAGTTTTAATGAGCAGTTCTTC; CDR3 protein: CASSYGTSFNEQFF
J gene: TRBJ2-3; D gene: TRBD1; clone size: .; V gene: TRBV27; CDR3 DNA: TGTGCCAGCACAAGAGACAGGGGGACGGATACGCAGTATTTT; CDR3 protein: CASTRDRGTDTQYF
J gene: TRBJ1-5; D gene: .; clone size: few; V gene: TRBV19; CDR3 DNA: TGTGCCAGTAGACGCGACTGGGGCAGGAGCAATCAGCCCCAGCATTTT; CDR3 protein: CASRRDWGRSNQPQHF
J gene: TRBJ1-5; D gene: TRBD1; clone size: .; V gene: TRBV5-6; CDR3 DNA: TGTGCCAGCAGCTTGGACAGGGGGCGAGGGCCCCAGCATTTT; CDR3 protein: CASSLDRGRGPQHF